What follows describes a single TCR beta chain. Antigen: not known. The data stem from a study of T cell repertoires in ileal Crohn's disease. The repertoire was sequenced with immunoSEQ multiplex PCR; TCRdb's copy has only in-frame clones and lacks some. In the table there are around 3,600 clones, roughly 93% of which are singletons. The study's findings and limits: Mucosal expansions were suggested to be mainly CD8 T cells.

The CDR3 has 12 amino acids. Trimming took off 7 bases at V and 2 bases at J, with 7 bases between the two ends. Germline CDR1 SNHLY, CDR2 FYNNEI. The sequence was obtained from an adult with Crohn's disease. Sequencing was performed on ileal tissue. This chain joins TRBV2 and TRBJ2-3; D gene uncertain. The CDR3 region has the DNA TGTGCCAGCACCCTCAACACAGATACGCAGTATTTT. Translating gives CASTLNTDTQYF.